The rows below give T cell receptor beta chains drawn from one sample of a study of blood T cell repertoires in COVID-19. Sequencing was performed with immunoSEQ multiplex PCR; in TCRdb, only in-frame clones are kept and a portion is missing. The sample consists of about 180,000 clones, around 86% of them appearing once. What was sequenced was peripheral blood. The receptors derive from a woman under 40 with active or convalescent COVID-19. Each CDR3 is given with its conserved first and last residue. A D gene is named only where the DNA matches it firmly. Clone sizes are given selectively: once, few, many, or a class where the clone is expanded.

j_call cdr3_length d_call clone_size v_call cdr3_aa cdr3_nt
TRBJ2-3 14 - - TRBV9 CASSVDSSTDTQYF TGTGCCAGCAGCGTAGACTCTAGCACAGATACGCAGTATTTT
TRBJ1-4 15 TRBD1 - TRBV24-1 CATSDPGQGNEKLFF TGTGCCACCAGTGACCCGGGACAGGGAAATGAAAAACTGTTTTTT
TRBJ2-7 14 TRBD1 - TRBV2 CASRGQGASHEQYF TGTGCCAGCAGAGGACAGGGGGCCTCCCACGAGCAGTACTTC
TRBJ2-2 15 TRBD2 - TRBV10-2 CASSPSGTHTGELFF TGCGCCAGCAGTCCTAGCGGGACCCACACCGGGGAGCTGTTTTTT
TRBJ1-3 14 - - TRBV5-6 CASSRRDPGNTIYF TGTGCCAGCAGCAGGAGGGATCCTGGAAACACCATATATTTT
TRBJ1-2 13 TRBD1 - TRBV7-2 CASSLDRGYGYTF TGTGCCAGCAGCCTAGACAGGGGGTATGGCTACACCTTC
TRBJ2-1 16 TRBD2 - TRBV18 CASSPGTSGSYNEQFF TGTGCCAGCTCACCAGGGACTAGCGGATCCTACAATGAGCAGTTCTTC
TRBJ1-5 13 - - TRBV19 CASSNGGAQPQHF TGTGCCAGTAGTAATGGGGGGGCCCAGCCCCAGCATTTT
TRBJ2-1 16 TRBD2 once TRBV4-2 CASSQDSGTAYNEQFF TGTGCCAGCAGCCAAGATAGCGGGACCGCCTACAATGAGCAGTTCTTC
TRBJ1-4 15 - - TRBV19 CATEQAGGTNEKLFF TGTGCCACCGAACAGGCCGGGGGAACTAATGAAAAACTGTTTTTT
TRBJ1-1 17 TRBD1 once TRBV28 CASSPRLGTGGIPEAFF TGTGCCAGCAGCCCTAGGCTCGGGACAGGGGGCATCCCCGAAGCTTTCTTT
TRBJ2-1 13 - - TRBV6-6 CASSSTKGNEQFF TGTGCCAGCAGTTCAACTAAAGGCAATGAGCAGTTCTTC
TRBJ1-2 14 TRBD1 - TRBV30 CAWSVNRGWYGYTF TGTGCCTGGAGTGTCAACAGGGGGTGGTATGGCTACACCTTC
TRBJ2-3 14 - few TRBV7-2 CASSLSAGTDTQYF TGTGCCAGCAGCTTAAGCGCCGGCACAGATACGCAGTATTTT
TRBJ1-5 13 - once TRBV11-2 CASSLGVGQPQHF TGTGCCAGCAGCTTGGGAGTAGGTCAGCCCCAGCATTTT
TRBJ1-2 12 - once TRBV12-3/TRBV12-4 CASSYGGNGYTF TGTGCCAGCAGTTACGGGGGTAATGGCTACACCTTC
TRBJ1-2 15 TRBD1 - TRBV5-6 CASSYRDRGVYGYTF TGTGCCAGCAGCTACCGGGACAGGGGTGTCTATGGCTACACCTTC
TRBJ1-2 14 TRBD1 - TRBV27 CASSPLGQGDGYTF TGTGCCAGCAGTCCGCTGGGACAGGGCGATGGCTACACCTTC
TRBJ1-2 14 - - TRBV2 CARNTGIANYGYTF TGTGCCAGAAATACAGGGATAGCTAACTATGGCTACACCTTC
TRBJ2-7 19 TRBD2 - TRBV27 CASSLVMGTSGEIAYEQYF TGTGCCAGCAGTCTTGTCATGGGGACTAGCGGGGAAATAGCCTACGAGCAGTACTTC
TRBJ2-5 15 TRBD2 - TRBV5-3 CARSLGGAGVQTQYF TGTGCCAGAAGCTTGGGAGGGGCGGGAGTCCAGACCCAGTACTTC
TRBJ1-1 11 - - TRBV6-5 CASSRSTEAFF TGTGCCAGCAGTAGGAGCACTGAAGCTTTCTTT
TRBJ1-3 13 - - TRBV12-3/TRBV12-4 CASSSQGLNTIYF TGTGCCAGCAGTTCTCAGGGACTCAACACCATATATTTT
TRBJ2-1 15 TRBD2 - TRBV6-6 CASSDPGLALNEQFF TGTGCCAGCAGTGACCCGGGACTAGCTCTGAATGAGCAGTTCTTC
TRBJ1-5 14 - - TRBV5-1 CASSPDSPDQPQHF TGCGCCAGCAGTCCGGACAGTCCGGATCAGCCCCAGCATTTT
TRBJ1-1 11 - few TRBV19 CAKASNTEAFF TGTGCCAAAGCGTCGAACACTGAAGCTTTCTTT
TRBJ2-1 16 - - TRBV27 CASSSSSDYYDNEQFF TGTGCCAGCAGTTCCAGCTCGGACTACTACGACAATGAGCAGTTCTTC
TRBJ1-1 15 TRBD1 - TRBV9 CASSPTGGVWTEAFF TGTGCCAGCAGCCCTACAGGGGGCGTATGGACTGAAGCTTTCTTT
TRBJ2-7 10 - - TRBV12-3/TRBV12-4 CASSHYEQYF TGTGCCAGCAGTCACTACGAGCAGTACTTC
TRBJ1-2 17 TRBD1 - TRBV11-2 CASSLSPRGQHNYGYTF TGTGCCAGCAGCTTATCACCTAGGGGACAGCATAACTATGGCTACACCTTC
TRBJ1-2 16 - - TRBV24-1 CATSDYNTGVLDGYTF TGTGCCACCAGTGATTATAATACAGGAGTCCTAGATGGCTACACCTTC
TRBJ1-5 15 TRBD1 - TRBV11-2 CASSRTGGSNQPQHF TGTGCCAGCAGCCGCACAGGGGGCAGCAATCAGCCCCAGCATTTT
TRBJ2-7 16 TRBD2 - TRBV14 CASSPLAGEGAVEQYF TGTGCCAGCAGCCCCCTAGCGGGAGAAGGGGCCGTGGAGCAGTACTTC
TRBJ1-5 14 - - TRBV6-5 CASSSDSTNQPQHF TGTGCCAGCAGTTCGGACAGCACCAATCAGCCCCAGCATTTT
TRBJ1-2 15 - few TRBV27 CASSPVAAGDYGYTF TGTGCCAGCAGTCCCGTCGCGGCAGGGGACTATGGCTACACCTTC
TRBJ2-7 15 TRBD1 - TRBV27 CASAPRRTGTYEQYF TGTGCCAGCGCACCCCGCCGGACAGGCACATACGAGCAGTACTTC
TRBJ2-5 15 TRBD1 - TRBV5-6 CASSLGDREQETQYF TGTGCCAGCAGCTTGGGAGACAGGGAGCAAGAGACCCAGTACTTC
TRBJ1-1 15 TRBD1 few TRBV19 CASTGTARTNTEAFF TGTGCCAGTACCGGGACAGCAAGGACGAACACTGAAGCTTTCTTT
TRBJ2-1 15 - - TRBV7-9 CASSFKGELYNEQFF TGTGCCAGCAGCTTCAAGGGGGAACTCTACAATGAGCAGTTCTTC
TRBJ2-1 15 - - TRBV24-1 CATSPSVSSYNEQFF TGTGCCACCAGTCCCTCGGTGAGCTCCTACAATGAGCAGTTCTTC
TRBJ1-1 12 - - TRBV30 CAWGAVNTEAFF TGTGCCTGGGGGGCAGTCAACACTGAAGCTTTCTTT
TRBJ2-7 15 TRBD1 - TRBV6-5 CASSATPGQGYEQYF TGTGCCAGCAGCGCTACCCCGGGACAGGGCTACGAGCAGTACTTC
TRBJ2-7 17 TRBD2 - TRBV12-5 CASGPSTGTSGGYEQYF TGTGCTAGTGGCCCATCCACCGGGACTAGCGGAGGCTACGAGCAGTACTTC
TRBJ1-2 13 - - TRBV7-9 CASSTTGIGGYTF TGTGCCAGCAGCACCACAGGGATTGGAGGCTACACCTTC
TRBJ1-6 14 - - TRBV9 CASSTTSGSNTLHF TGTGCCAGCAGCACCACATCCGGGTCCAACACCCTCCACTTT
TRBJ2-1 15 - once TRBV11-3 CASSLAGRVSNEQFF TGTGCCAGCAGCTTAGCAGGCAGGGTGTCCAATGAGCAGTTCTTC
TRBJ2-7 14 - - TRBV5-1 CASSLAGSGYEQYF TGCGCCAGCAGCTTGGCAGGGTCCGGCTACGAGCAGTACTTC
TRBJ1-2 13 - - TRBV28 CASSLDSLRGYTF TGTGCCAGCAGTCTGGACAGTTTGCGGGGCTACACCTTC
TRBJ2-5 15 TRBD1 - TRBV3-1/TRBV3-2 CASSQGDRAQETQYF TGTGCCAGCAGCCAGGGGGACAGGGCTCAAGAGACCCAGTACTTC
TRBJ1-1 14 - - TRBV5-4 CASSLAGGNTEAFF TGTGCCAGCAGCTTGGCCGGGGGGAACACTGAAGCTTTCTTT